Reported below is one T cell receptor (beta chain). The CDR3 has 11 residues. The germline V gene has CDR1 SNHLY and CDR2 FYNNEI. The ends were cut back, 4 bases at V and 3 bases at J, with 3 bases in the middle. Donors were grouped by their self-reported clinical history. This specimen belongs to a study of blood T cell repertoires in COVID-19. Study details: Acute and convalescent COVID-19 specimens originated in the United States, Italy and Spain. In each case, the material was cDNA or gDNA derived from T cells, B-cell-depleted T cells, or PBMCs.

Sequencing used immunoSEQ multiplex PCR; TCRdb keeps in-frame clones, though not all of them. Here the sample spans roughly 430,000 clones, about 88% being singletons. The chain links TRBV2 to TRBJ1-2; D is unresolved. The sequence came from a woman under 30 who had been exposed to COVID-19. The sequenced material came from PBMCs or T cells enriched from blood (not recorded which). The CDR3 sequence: CASSVDYGYTF. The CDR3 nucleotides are TGTGCCAGCAGTGTAGACTATGGCTACACCTTC.